Listed below are T cell receptor beta chains from one sample, sequenced in a study of cytomegalovirus exposure and HLA in healthy donors. TCRdb keeps only in-frame clones here, not all; method: immunoSEQ multiplex PCR. The sample lists about 170,000 clones; roughly 81% were seen once. The material sequenced was PBMCs. All receptors come from a man younger than 35 in good health and CMV-seropositive. CDR3s include the opening cysteine and the closing phenylalanine or tryptophan. Fields, in order: J gene, D gene, clone size, V gene, CDR3 DNA, CDR3 protein. The D gene is left open where the match is weak. Size is stated for part of the rows, as once, few or many counts, or as a class when the clone is expanded.

TRBJ2-3 | - | few | TRBV7-2 | TGTGCCAGCAGCTTACCCGGAGACAGCACAGATACGCAGTATTTT | CASSLPGDSTDTQYF
TRBJ1-1 | TRBD1 | - | TRBV30 | TGTGCCTGGAGTAGGACAGGAGCCTTGAACACTGAAGCTTTCTTT | CAWSRTGALNTEAFF
TRBJ1-4 | TRBD1 | few | TRBV6-6 | TGTGCCAGCAGTTACTCGAAACAGGGGCGAAAACTGTTTTTT | CASSYSKQGRKLFF
TRBJ2-7 | TRBD1 | - | TRBV4-3 | TGCGCCAGCAGCCAAGAGGTCGGCAGGGGGCACGAGCAGTACTTC | CASSQEVGRGHEQYF
TRBJ2-3 | TRBD1 | - | TRBV11-3 | TGTGCCAGCAGCACAGGGGGCGCGGAAGATACGCAGTATTTT | CASSTGGAEDTQYF
TRBJ2-2 | - | - | TRBV19 | TGTGCCAGTAGTCGGGCAGGGGGGCCCACCGGGGAGCTGTTTTTT | CASSRAGGPTGELFF
TRBJ1-2 | TRBD1 | - | TRBV4-1 | TGCGCCAGCAGCTCCGGGACAGGGGGTGTTGGCTACACCTTC | CASSSGTGGVGYTF
TRBJ2-7 | - | - | TRBV5-1 | TGCGCCAGCAGCTCGGGGTCCTACGAGCAGTACTTC | CASSSGSYEQYF
TRBJ1-2 | - | once | TRBV20-1 | TGCAGTGCTAGGGACGGGAGGGGCTACACCTTC | CSARDGRGYTF
TRBJ1-1 | - | - | TRBV5-4 | TGTGCCAGCAGCCTGGAGGCGGCCCCCACTGAAGCTTTCTTT | CASSLEAAPTEAFF
TRBJ2-7 | TRBD1 | once | TRBV10-3 | TGTGCCATCAGTCCCCGGGACAGAAGCTCCTACGAGCAGTACTTC | CAISPRDRSSYEQYF
TRBJ2-2 | TRBD1 | - | TRBV19 | TGTGCCACCCTACAGGGGACCGGGGAGCTGTTTTTT | CATLQGTGELFF
TRBJ2-1 | TRBD1 | - | TRBV6-1 | TGTGCCAGCAGTACCGGGACAGATAACAATGAGCAGTTCTTC | CASSTGTDNNEQFF
TRBJ2-7 | TRBD1 | - | TRBV25-1 | TGTGCCAGCAGTGAATTCGGGACAGACTACGAGCAGTACTTC | CASSEFGTDYEQYF
TRBJ1-5 | TRBD1 | - | TRBV7-9 | TGTGCCAGCAGCCACAGGGGTAGCAATCAGCCCCAGCATTTT | CASSHRGSNQPQHF
TRBJ2-5 | TRBD2 | - | TRBV7-2 | TGTGCCAGCAGGGGCGGGGGGGCGGGGGAGACCCAGTACTTC | CASRGGGAGETQYF
TRBJ2-5 | - | - | TRBV19 | TGTGCCAGTAGTATCCTAGGGCTGGGACACGAGACCCAGTACTTC | CASSILGLGHETQYF
TRBJ2-2 | TRBD2 | - | TRBV19 | TGTGCCAGTATTCCTGACCCTGGACTAGAGGACACCGGGGAGCTGTTTTTT | CASIPDPGLEDTGELFF
TRBJ1-1 | - | - | TRBV15 | TGTGCCACCAGCAGTGACGGGATTTCCGCTGAAGCTTTCTTT | CATSSDGISAEAFF
TRBJ2-7 | TRBD1 | - | TRBV19 | TGTGCCAGTAGCATACAGGGGGCTAGCGGCGAGCAGTACTTC | CASSIQGASGEQYF
TRBJ2-7 | - | - | TRBV7-2 | TGTGCCAGCAGCTTAGGGGACAAAATTTACGAGCAGTACTTC | CASSLGDKIYEQYF
TRBJ1-5 | TRBD1 | - | TRBV5-5 | TGTGCCAGCAGCTTGGAGGGACAGAACAATCAGCCCCAGCATTTT | CASSLEGQNNQPQHF
TRBJ2-7 | - | - | TRBV14 | TGTGCCAGCAGCCGCCGAGGGGGGGCCTCCTCCTACGAGCAGTACTTC | CASSRRGGASSYEQYF
TRBJ2-5 | TRBD1 | - | TRBV11-3 | TGTGCCAGCAGCTTGTGGACAGGGCAAGAGACCCAGTACTTC | CASSLWTGQETQYF
TRBJ2-7 | - | - | TRBV6-1 | TGTGCCAGCAGTGACAGGGTGTCTTACGAGCAGTACTTC | CASSDRVSYEQYF
TRBJ1-3 | TRBD1 | - | TRBV6-6 | TGTGCCAGCAGTGTCCAGGGGGCGACGGGAAACACCATATATTTT | CASSVQGATGNTIYF
TRBJ1-2 | TRBD1 | - | TRBV27 | TGTGCCAGCAGTACGGACAGGCTCATTAACTATGGCTACACCTTC | CASSTDRLINYGYTF
TRBJ1-1 | TRBD1 | - | TRBV7-2 | TGTGCCAGCAGCCCGGACAGGGGGAGAGAAGCTTTCTTT | CASSPDRGREAFF
TRBJ1-4 | TRBD1 | few | TRBV7-2 | TGTGCCAGCAGCTTCGCGGGACAGGGGGGTGAAAAACTGTTTTTT | CASSFAGQGGEKLFF
TRBJ1-6 | - | - | TRBV12-2 | TGTGCAAGTCGCGCCAAGCCGGGACTCAATAATTCACCCCTCCACTTT | CASRAKPGLNNSPLHF
TRBJ2-1 | - | - | TRBV2 | TGTGCCAGCTCGACGGGGGACTGGCAGTTCTTC | CASSTGDWQFF
TRBJ1-1 | TRBD1 | - | TRBV6-5 | TGTGCCAGCAGGAAAGACAGGGGCTCGAACACTGAAGCTTTCTTT | CASRKDRGSNTEAFF
TRBJ1-1 | - | - | TRBV6-6 | TGTGCCAGCACCTTCGTAGAGAACACTGAAGCTTTCTTT | CASTFVENTEAFF
TRBJ2-7 | - | - | TRBV4-1 | TGCGCCAGCAGCCAAGAACCAGGGTTTGCATACGAGCAGTACTTC | CASSQEPGFAYEQYF
TRBJ2-2 | - | - | TRBV12-5 | TGTGCTAGTGGTTTGAGGGGCACCGGGGAGCTGTTTTTT | CASGLRGTGELFF
TRBJ2-5 | - | once | TRBV10-3 | TGTGCCATCAGTGAAAACAGGGAAGAGACCCAGTACTTC | CAISENREETQYF
TRBJ1-2 | - | - | TRBV4-3 | TGCGCCAGCAGCCTTGGGACGGGAGGCGTAACGTCGTTTTATGGCTACACCTTC | CASSLGTGGVTSFYGYTF
TRBJ1-1 | - | - | TRBV19 | TGTGCCAGTAGTTTTGGACTAACTCGAACTGAAGCTTTCTTT | CASSFGLTRTEAFF
TRBJ2-6 | - | once | TRBV2 | TGTGCCAGCAGTGTAGACATAGGAGGGGCCAACGGCCTGACTTTC | CASSVDIGGANGLTF
TRBJ1-5 | TRBD1 | once | TRBV19 | TGTGCCAGTAGTCCCACAGGGGGTAATCAGCCCCAGCATTTT | CASSPTGGNQPQHF
TRBJ2-1 | - | - | TRBV9 | TGTGCCAGCAGCTACAAAGAAGGGGTACCCTCCTACAATGAGCAGTTCTTC | CASSYKEGVPSYNEQFF